This T cell receptor beta chain was captured by sequencing in a study of blood T cell repertoires in COVID-19. Study-level background: Sources were T cells, B-cell-depleted T cells, or PBMCs; the material itself was cDNA or gDNA.

Some clones are missing from TCRdb's copy, which holds only in-frame ones; the method was immunoSEQ multiplex PCR. The sample has fewer than 200,000 clones, roughly 93% seen once. Losses at the gene ends were 1 base for V and 7 bases for J; bases not matched to a gene: 7. This CDR3 is 15 amino acids long. CDR1 is LNHNV, CDR2 YYDKDF, per germline (reference sequence). The source is a man younger than 35 with COVID-19, enrolled during active disease. Source material: peripheral blood. The chain combines TRBV15 with TRBJ2-1, with 7 bases matching TRBD1. The CDR3 DNA reads as TGTGCCACCAGCAGAGGGGGTGCAGGGGGTAATGAGCAGTTCTTC. Protein: CATSRGGAGGNEQFF.